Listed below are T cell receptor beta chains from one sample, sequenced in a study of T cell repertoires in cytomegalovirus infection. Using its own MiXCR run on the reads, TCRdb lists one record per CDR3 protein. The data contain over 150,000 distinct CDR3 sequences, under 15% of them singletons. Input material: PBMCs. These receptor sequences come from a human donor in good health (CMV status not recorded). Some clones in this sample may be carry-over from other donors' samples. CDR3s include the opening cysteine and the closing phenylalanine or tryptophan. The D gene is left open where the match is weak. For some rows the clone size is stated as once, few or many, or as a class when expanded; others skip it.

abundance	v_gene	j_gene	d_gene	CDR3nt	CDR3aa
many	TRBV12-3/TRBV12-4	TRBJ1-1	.	TGTGCCAGCAGTTTGGACACTACTGAAGCTTTCTTT	CASSLDTTEAFF
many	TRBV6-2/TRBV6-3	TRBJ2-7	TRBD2	TGTGCCAGCATTCCGGGGGGGTCATCCTACGAGCAGTACTTC	CASIPGGSSYEQYF
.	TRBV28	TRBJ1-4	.	TGTGCCAGCAGTTTGTGGACAGCGGGAAAACTGTTTTTT	CASSLWTAGKLFF
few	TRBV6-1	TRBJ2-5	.	TGTGCCAGCGGCCCATGGGGCGGGGCCCTTTGGGAGACCCAGTACTTC	CASGPWGGALWETQYF
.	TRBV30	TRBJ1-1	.	TGTGCCTGGGCACCAGGGCGCGGGGCTGAAGCTTTCTTT	CAWAPGRGAEAFF
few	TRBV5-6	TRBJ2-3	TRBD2	TGTGCCAGCAGCGATAGCGGGGGGGCCGATACGCAGTATTTT	CASSDSGGADTQYF
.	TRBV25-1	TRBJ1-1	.	TGTGCCAGCATTGGACGGACTGGAGAAGCTTTCTTT	CASIGRTGEAFF
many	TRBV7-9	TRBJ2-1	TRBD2	TGTGCCAGCAGCTCTTTCCCAAGCGGGAATCCCTACAATGAGCAGTTCTTC	CASSSFPSGNPYNEQFF
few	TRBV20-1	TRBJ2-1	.	TGCAGTGCTAGAGATGGTAACAGTCTCAATGAGCAGTTCTTC	CSARDGNSLNEQFF
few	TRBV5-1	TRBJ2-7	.	TGCGCCAGCAGCTTGGAGTGGCCCTACGAGCAGTACTTC	CASSLEWPYEQYF
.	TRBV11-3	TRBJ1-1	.	TGTGCCAGCAGCTTAGATCACCCAGGGGAGAACACTGAAGCTTTCTTT	CASSLDHPGENTEAFF
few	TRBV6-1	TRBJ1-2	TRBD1	TGTGCCAGCAGCCGACAGGGGGCTTCCAACTATGGCTACACCTTC	CASSRQGASNYGYTF
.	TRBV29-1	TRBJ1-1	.	TGCAGCGTTGAAGCAGGGATGAACACTGAAGCTTTCTTT	CSVEAGMNTEAFF
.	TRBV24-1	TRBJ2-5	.	TGTGCCACCAGTGACCACCAAGAGACCCAGTACTTC	CATSDHQETQYF
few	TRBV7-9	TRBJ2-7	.	TGTGCCAGCAGCTCTGTGGGCCCAACGATCGGACAGTACTTC	CASSSVGPTIGQYF
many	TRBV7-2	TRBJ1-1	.	TGTGCCAGCAGCGTAGATAGGGGCGAAGCTTTCTTT	CASSVDRGEAFF